The 19 T cell receptor beta chains presented below share a single source sample, sequenced in a study of response to subunit inactivated influenza vaccine. MiXCR, applied by TCRdb to the RT-PCR reads, yields one record per CDR3 protein. This repertoire shows 500,000 to 600,000 distinct CDR3 sequences, about 7.6% found once; its top ten account for over 10%. Sequencing used PBMCs from blood, obtained around 25 months after vaccination. These receptors were obtained from a man aged 50 to 75 who received an inactivated influenza vaccine.

This chain joins TRBV4-3 and TRBJ2-5; D is ambiguous. The V gene lost 3 bases and the J gene lost 1 base, with 6 bases spanning the gap. The CDR3 has 13 residues. CDR1 LGHNA and CDR2 YSLEER come from the germline V gene. CDR3 residues: CASSHGAQETQYF. The CDR3 DNA is TGCGCCAGCAGCCACGGAGCCCAAGAGACCCAGTACTTC.

This clonotype has at least ten counts. Here the CDR3 reads CASRVTRHNEQYF. The CDR3 nucleotides read TGTGCCAGCAGGGTGACTAGGCACAACGAGCAGTACTTC. The genes are TRBV7-2 and TRBJ2-7, with a tentative D call TRBD2 (6 bases). Looked up from germline, CDR1 is SGHTA and CDR2 is FQGNSA. The CDR3 runs to 13 residues. The V end lost 6 bases, the J end lost 5 bases, and 14 bases lay between the germline ends.

The sample holds many counts of this clonotype. The rearrangement uses TRBV4-3 and TRBJ2-3; D remains unclear. V dropped 1 base and J dropped 2 bases, with 10 bases sitting between them. Germline CDR1 LGHNA, CDR2 YSLEER. CDR3 length: 15 amino acids. CDR3 in amino acids: CASSQVVSYTDTQYF. DNA for the CDR3: TGCGCCAGCAGCCAAGTGGTCTCCTACACAGATACGCAGTATTTT.

This clonotype was counted at least ten times. The chain is built from TRBV27 and TRBJ1-6; D gene uncertain. This CDR3 spans 13 amino acids. Trimming stripped 3 bases from V and 10 bases from J, with 10 bases between. Per germline, CDR1 MNHEY and CDR2 SMNVEV (reference sequence). CDR3 DNA sequence: TGTGCCAGCAGTTTTATTTTTTACTCACCCCTCCACTTT. The encoded protein is CASSFIFYSPLHF.

There are a few counts of this clonotype. The chain recombines TRBV5-1 with TRBJ2-1; 11 positions match TRBD2. The CDR3 has 15 amino acids. V shed 0 bases, J shed 9 bases, and the junction held 5 bases outside the gene matches. Germline CDR1 reads SGHRS; CDR2 reads YFSETQ. CDR3 DNA sequence: TGCGCCAGCAGCTTGGACCCTAGCGGGAGGATTGAGCAGTTCTTC. This translates into CASSLDPSGRIEQFF.

Ten or more counts support this clonotype. The genes are TRBV4-2 and TRBJ2-3; D uncertain. Between the trimmed V and J ends, which lost 1 base and 2 bases, there was a span of 13 bases. Germline CDR1 is LGHNA and CDR2 is YNFKEQ. This CDR3 is built from 16 residues. CDR3 sequence reads: CASSQAAGGDTDTQYF. CDR3 nucleotides: TGTGCCAGCAGCCAAGCCGCTGGCGGAGACACAGATACGCAGTATTTT.

This clonotype was found many times. The V and J genes are TRBV20-1 and TRBJ2-1; D gene uncertain. Between the trimmed V and J ends, which lost 5 bases and 0 bases, there was a span of 11 bases. Germline values: CDR1 DFQATT, CDR2 SNEGSKA (reference sequence). CDR3 length equals 14 residues. This CDR3 is CSADDTTSYNEQFF. DNA for the CDR3: TGCAGTGCTGACGACACAACCTCCTACAATGAGCAGTTCTTC.

This clonotype was seen repeatedly, ten times or more. This chain's CDR3 is CASSFVQGFEQYF. In nucleotides, the CDR3 is TGTGCCAGCAGTTTCGTACAGGGATTCGAGCAGTACTTC. The chain combines TRBV12-3 or TRBV12-4 with TRBJ2-7, with D maybe TRBD1 (6 bases). With 3 bases removed from V and 6 bases from J, the gap between germline ends came to 12 bases. The CDR3 consists of 13 residues.

This clonotype was seen a handful of times. The chain has TRBV4-3 and TRBJ2-3, with D perhaps TRBD2 (6 bases). Germline V gives CDR1 LGHNA, CDR2 YSLEER. The CDR3 contains 17 residues. V was clipped by 0 bases and J by 2 bases, with 15 bases between them. CDR3 sequence (DNA): TGCGCCAGCAGCCAAGATCTAGTGGGAGGTCCCACAGATACGCAGTATTTT. Its protein product is CASSQDLVGGPTDTQYF.

This clonotype was counted only a few times. The J gene is TRBJ2-3, the V gene TRBV5-5; TRBD2 aligns across 9 bases. The V and J ends lost 4 bases and 5 bases, in that order; junction bases with no gene match: 11. The CDR3 contains 16 residues. Germline V gene data show CDR1 as SGHKS and CDR2 as YYEKEE (reference sequence). The CDR3 coding sequence is TGTGCCAGCAGCCCCAAGGTGCGGGGGGGCATAGATACGCAGTATTTT. It is translated as CASSPKVRGGIDTQYF.

The V and J genes are TRBV18 and TRBJ1-2; TRBD1 agrees at 9 bases. CDR3 length: 15 amino acids. V was clipped by 2 bases and J by 4 bases; unmatched bases: 5. The germline CDR1 and CDR2 sequences are KGHSH and LQKENI. CDR3 in DNA: TGTGCCAGCTCACCAGTCACGGACAGGGGCTATGGCTACACCTTC. Amino acids: CASSPVTDRGYGYTF. Full variable domain (outside the CDR3, taken from reference TRBV18 and TRBJ1-2): NAGVMQNPRHLVRRRGQEARLRCSPMKGHSHVYWYRQLPEEGLKFMVYLQKENIIDESGMPKERFSAEFPKEGPSILRIQQVVRGDSAAYFCASSPVTDRGYGYTFGSGTRLTVV.

The table lists this clonotype with many counts. The chain is built from TRBV29-1 and TRBJ1-1; 8 bases agree with TRBD1. The germline gives CDR1 SQVTM, CDR2 ANQGSEA. The CDR3 length is 13 residues. V lost 7 bases and J lost 3; bases outside the gene matches: 7. The CDR3 DNA reads as TGCAGCGCCGCGGACAGGGTTGACACTGAAGCTTTCTTT. As protein: CSAADRVDTEAFF.

Only a few counts were recorded for this clonotype. This sequence joins TRBV5-6 and TRBJ2-1; a weak D match, TRBD2 (6 bases). CDR1 SGHDT and CDR2 YYEEEE come from the germline V gene. Trimming removed 0 bases at V and 3 bases at J, with 7 bases between. CDR3 length: 14 residues. The CDR3, as DNA: TGTGCCAGCAGCTTGGCTAGCGTCTACAATGAGCAGTTCTTC. It yields the protein CASSLASVYNEQFF.

This clonotype was seen more than once but under ten times. The chain is built from TRBV7-8 and TRBJ2-1, with 10 bases matching TRBD2. This CDR3 region has 18 residues. Germline lookup yields CDR1 SGHVS and CDR2 FQNEAQ. After removal of 2 bases from V and 0 bases from J, the junction contained 7 bases not matched to a gene. The CDR3 coding sequence is TGTGCCAGCAGCTTACGGGGACTAGCGATAAGCTCCTACAATGAGCAGTTCTTC. This translates into CASSLRGLAISSYNEQFF.

This clonotype was observed a handful of times. The CDR3 region is CASSPGSWNEQFF. CDR3 DNA sequence: TGTGCCAGCAGCCCCGGGTCTTGGAATGAGCAGTTCTTC. V and J are TRBV3-1 and TRBJ2-1; D remains unclear. The germline V gene encodes CDR1 LGHDT and CDR2 YNNKEL (reference sequence). This CDR3 comprises 13 residues. Trimming took off 4 bases at V and 7 bases at J, with 11 bases between the two ends.

This clonotype was counted ten times or more. V and J are TRBV29-1 and TRBJ2-1; 11 bases line up with TRBD1. The CDR3 has 15 residues. CDR1 and CDR2 (germline): SQVTM, ANQGSEA. V gave up 6 bases and J gave up 8 bases; unmatched junction bases: 12. CDR3 residues: CSVGGQGARSYEQFF. The CDR3 DNA is TGCAGCGTCGGAGGACAGGGGGCGCGGTCCTATGAGCAGTTCTTC.

The V gene is TRBV20-1, the J gene TRBJ2-3; no clear D. The CDR3 consists of 11 residues. Germline-derived CDR1 and CDR2 are DFQATT and SNEGSKA (reference sequence). CDR3 protein: CSLGPTDTQYF. CDR3 nucleotide sequence: TGCAGCCTAGGCCCCACAGATACGCAGTATTTT.

J is TRBJ1-6 and V is TRBV7-8, with TRBD1 identical over 8 bases. This CDR3 is built from 18 residues. CDR1 and CDR2 (germline): SGHVS, FQNEAQ. V was clipped by 5 bases and J by 1 base; unmatched bases: 10. In DNA, the CDR3 is TGTGCCAGCAGCGACCACGACAGGGGTTGGTCCTATAATTCACCCCTCCACTTT. Protein: CASSDHDRGWSYNSPLHF. Complete variable domain (other parts from reference TRBV7-8 and TRBJ1-6): GAGVSQSPRYKVAKRGQDVALRCDPISGHVSLFWYQQALGQGPEFLTYFQNEAQLDKSGLPSDRFFAERPEGSVSTLKIQRTQQEDSAVYLCASSDHDRGWSYNSPLHFGNGTRLTVT.

This clonotype was counted at least ten times. The J gene is TRBJ2-7, the V gene TRBV20-1; 9 bases line up with TRBD1. The ends lost 4 bases at V and 5 bases at J; junction bases unmatched: 3. The CDR3 is 12 amino acids. Germline V gives CDR1 DFQATT, CDR2 SNEGSKA (reference sequence). The CDR3 spells CSAKTGGDEQYF. CDR3 nucleotides: TGCAGTGCTAAGACAGGGGGGGACGAGCAGTACTTC.